The present entry profiles one T cell receptor (beta chain) with its context. Antigen: not known. This record belongs to a study of post-analysis software for immune sequencing data. Each TCR beta cDNA library carried unique molecular identifiers. TCRdb reanalysed the PCR reads using MiXCR and keeps one entry per CDR3 protein. The data hold around 500,000 distinct CDR3 sequences, with 34% observed a single time. Overall study findings and caveats: The study found TRBV5-6, TRBV5-1 and TRBV20-1 among four to six TRBV segments more frequent in patients than controls.

Germline V gives CDR1 WNHNN, CDR2 SYGVQD (reference sequence). V gave up 2 bases and J gave up 0 bases, with 16 bases separating them. This CDR3 is built from 17 residues. The specimen sequenced was blood. This chain uses TRBV10-1 with TRBJ2-5, with D tentatively TRBD2 (5 bases). The sequence derives from a girl younger than 18 with multiple sclerosis. The DNA of the CDR3 is TGCGCCAGCAGTGAGACACTGGAGGCGGGTTACCAAGAGACCCAGTACTTC. Translation: CASSETLEAGYQETQYF.